The sequence of this TCR beta chain was determined in a study of blood T cell repertoires in COVID-19. Germline V lookup: CDR1 SGHRS, CDR2 YFSETQ. Trimming took 3 bases from V and 0 from J; bases not matched to a gene: 4. CDR3 length equals 16 residues. TCRdb's copy holds only in-frame clones and misses some; the assay was immunoSEQ multiplex PCR. This sample has roughly 400,000 clones, with just over 90% found just once. Sequenced sample: PBMCs or T cells enriched from blood (not recorded which). The chain links TRBV5-1 to TRBJ2-1, with 9 bases identical to TRBD1. This TCR was sampled from a woman aged 40 to 55 who had been exposed to COVID-19. In DNA form, the CDR3 reads TGCGCCAGCAGCTCGGGACAGGGTTCCTCCTACAATGAGCAGTTCTTC. Its translation is CASSSGQGSSYNEQFF.